This T cell receptor (beta chain) emerged from a study of blood T cell repertoires in COVID-19. Study-wide context: Sites in the United States, Italy and Spain provided acute and convalescent COVID-19 samples. PBMCs, B-cell-depleted T cells, or T cells provided the cDNA or gDNA that made up the material.

Patients from Seattle were sampled longitudinally, starting during active infection. This table comes from immunoSEQ multiplex PCR, and its TCRdb copy is limited to in-frame clones, with some not included. Of a few hundred thousand clones listed, roughly nine tenths were seen once; the top ten hold just under 4%. V shed 0 bases, J shed 2 bases, and the junction held 2 bases outside the gene matches. This CDR3 spans 15 amino acids. Germline V gives CDR1 SGHRS, CDR2 YFSETQ. This clonotype was sampled from a woman aged 60-75 years with COVID-19, enrolled during active disease. The chain links TRBV5-1 to TRBJ2-1, with TRBD1 matching 7 bases. Sequencing input: peripheral blood. The CDR3 sequence: CASSLVQGAYNEQFF. CDR3 nucleotides: TGCGCCAGCAGCTTGGTCCAGGGGGCCTACAATGAGCAGTTCTTC.